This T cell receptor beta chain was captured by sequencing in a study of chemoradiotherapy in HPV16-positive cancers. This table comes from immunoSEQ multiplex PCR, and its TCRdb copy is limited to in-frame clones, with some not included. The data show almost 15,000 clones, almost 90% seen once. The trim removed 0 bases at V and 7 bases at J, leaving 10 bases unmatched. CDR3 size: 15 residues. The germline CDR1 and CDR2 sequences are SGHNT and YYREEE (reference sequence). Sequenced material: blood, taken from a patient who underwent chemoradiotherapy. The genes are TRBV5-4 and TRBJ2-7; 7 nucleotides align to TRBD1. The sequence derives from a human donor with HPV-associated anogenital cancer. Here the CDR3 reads CASSLARGPTEEQYF. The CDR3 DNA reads TGTGCCAGCAGCTTGGCTAGGGGGCCAACGGAGGAGCAGTACTTC.